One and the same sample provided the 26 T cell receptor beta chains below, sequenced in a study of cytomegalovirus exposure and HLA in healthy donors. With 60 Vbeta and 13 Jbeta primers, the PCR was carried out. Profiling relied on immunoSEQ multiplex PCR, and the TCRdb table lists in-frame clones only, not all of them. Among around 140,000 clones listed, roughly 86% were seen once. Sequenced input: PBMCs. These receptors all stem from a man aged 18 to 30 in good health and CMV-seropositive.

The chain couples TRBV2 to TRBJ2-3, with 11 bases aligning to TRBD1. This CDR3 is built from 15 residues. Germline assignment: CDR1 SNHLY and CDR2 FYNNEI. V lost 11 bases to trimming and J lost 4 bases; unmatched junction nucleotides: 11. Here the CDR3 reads CAAQGGQGVSDTQYF. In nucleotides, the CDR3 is TGTGCCGCGCAAGGGGGACAGGGGGTTTCAGATACGCAGTATTTT.

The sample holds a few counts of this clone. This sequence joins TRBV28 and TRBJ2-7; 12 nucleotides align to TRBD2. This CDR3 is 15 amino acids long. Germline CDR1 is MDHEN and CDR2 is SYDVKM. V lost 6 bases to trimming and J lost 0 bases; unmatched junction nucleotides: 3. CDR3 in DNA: TGTGCCAGCAGACTAGCGGGAGGCCCCTCCTACGAGCAGTACTTC. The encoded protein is CASRLAGGPSYEQYF.

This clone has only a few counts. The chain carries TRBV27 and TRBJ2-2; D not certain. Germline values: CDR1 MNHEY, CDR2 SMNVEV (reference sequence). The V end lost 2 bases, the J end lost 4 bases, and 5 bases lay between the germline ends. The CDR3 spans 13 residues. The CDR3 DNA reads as TGTGCCAGCAGTTTAGCGTTCACCGGGGAGCTGTTTTTT. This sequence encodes CASSLAFTGELFF.

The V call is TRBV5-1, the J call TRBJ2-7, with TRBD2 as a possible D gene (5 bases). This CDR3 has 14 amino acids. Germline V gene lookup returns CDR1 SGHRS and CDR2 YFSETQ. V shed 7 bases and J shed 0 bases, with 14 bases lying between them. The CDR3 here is CASVSEGSSYEQYF. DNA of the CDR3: TGCGCCAGCGTATCGGAAGGGAGCTCCTACGAGCAGTACTTC.

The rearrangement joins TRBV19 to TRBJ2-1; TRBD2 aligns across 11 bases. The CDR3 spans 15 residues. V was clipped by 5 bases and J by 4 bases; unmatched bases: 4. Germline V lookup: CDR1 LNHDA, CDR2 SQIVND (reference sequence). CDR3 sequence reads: CASSGGTSGYNEQFF. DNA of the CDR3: TGTGCCAGTAGTGGTGGGACTAGCGGATACAATGAGCAGTTCTTC. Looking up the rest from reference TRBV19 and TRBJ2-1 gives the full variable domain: DGGITQSPKYLFRKEGQNVTLSCEQNLNHDAMYWYRQDPGQGLRLIYYSQIVNDFQKGDIAEGYSVSREKKESFPLTVTSAQKNPTAFYLCASSGGTSGYNEQFFGPGTRLTVL.

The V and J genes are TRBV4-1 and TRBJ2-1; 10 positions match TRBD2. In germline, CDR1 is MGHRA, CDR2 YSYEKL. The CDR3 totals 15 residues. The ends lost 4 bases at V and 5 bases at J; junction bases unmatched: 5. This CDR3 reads CASSRGLADDNEQFF. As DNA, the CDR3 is TGCGCCAGCAGCCGAGGACTAGCGGATGACAATGAGCAGTTCTTC.

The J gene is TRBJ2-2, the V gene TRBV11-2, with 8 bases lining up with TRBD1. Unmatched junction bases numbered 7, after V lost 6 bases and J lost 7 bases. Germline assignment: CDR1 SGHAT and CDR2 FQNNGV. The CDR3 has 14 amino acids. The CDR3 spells CASSSTGDGGELFF. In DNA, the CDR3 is TGTGCCAGCAGTTCGACAGGGGACGGCGGGGAGCTGTTTTTT.

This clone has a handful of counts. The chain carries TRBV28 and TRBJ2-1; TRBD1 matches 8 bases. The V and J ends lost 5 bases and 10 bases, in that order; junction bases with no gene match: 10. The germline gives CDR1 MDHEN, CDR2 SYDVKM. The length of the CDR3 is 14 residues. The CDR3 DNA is TGTGCCAGCAGTATTGGACAGGGAAGGGGGGAGCAGTTCTTC. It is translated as CASSIGQGRGEQFF.

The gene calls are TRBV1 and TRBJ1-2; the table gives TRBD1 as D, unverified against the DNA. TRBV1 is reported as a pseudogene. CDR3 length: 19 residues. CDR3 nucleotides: TGCACCAGCAGCCAACACTCGCCTAATGGACAGGGAAAAGGGTATGGCTACACCTTC. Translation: CTSSQHSPNGQGKGYGYTF.

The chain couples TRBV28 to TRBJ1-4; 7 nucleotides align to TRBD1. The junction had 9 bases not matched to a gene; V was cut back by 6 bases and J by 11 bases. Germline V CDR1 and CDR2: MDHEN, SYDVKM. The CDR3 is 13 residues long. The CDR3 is CASSGRPGGKLFF. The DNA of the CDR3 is TGTGCCAGCAGCGGGAGACCAGGGGGTAAACTGTTTTTT.

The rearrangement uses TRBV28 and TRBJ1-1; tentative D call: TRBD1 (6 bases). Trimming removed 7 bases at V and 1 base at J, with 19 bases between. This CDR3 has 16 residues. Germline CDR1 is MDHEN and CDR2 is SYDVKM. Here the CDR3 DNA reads TGTGCCAGCAACCTCCTAGGGGGAGGGGAGAACACTGAAGCTTTCTTT. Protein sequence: CASNLLGGGENTEAFF.

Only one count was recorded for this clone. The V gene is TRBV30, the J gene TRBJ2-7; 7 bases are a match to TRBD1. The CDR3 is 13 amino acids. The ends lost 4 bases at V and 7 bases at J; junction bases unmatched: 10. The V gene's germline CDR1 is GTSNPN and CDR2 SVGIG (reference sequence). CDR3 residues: CAWKGWDSREQYF. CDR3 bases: TGTGCCTGGAAAGGATGGGACAGCAGGGAGCAGTACTTC.

The CDR3 DNA reads TGTGCCAGCAGCCACTCGGGGTCTGGGGCCAACGTCCTGACTTTC. Encoded protein: CASSHSGSGANVLTF. The chain links TRBV11-3 to TRBJ2-6; weak D call: TRBD2 (5 bases). Trimming pared 5 bases from V and 1 base from J, leaving 9 bases between. This CDR3 has 15 amino acids. The germline V gene encodes CDR1 SGHNT and CDR2 YENEEA.

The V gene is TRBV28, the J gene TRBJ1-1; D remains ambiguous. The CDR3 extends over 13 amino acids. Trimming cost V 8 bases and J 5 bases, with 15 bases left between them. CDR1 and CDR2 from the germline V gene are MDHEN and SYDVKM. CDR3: CASLLTTGTEAFF. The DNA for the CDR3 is TGTGCCAGCCTCTTGACCACGGGAACTGAAGCTTTCTTT. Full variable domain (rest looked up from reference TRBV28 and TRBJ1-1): DVKVTQSSRYLVKRTGEKVFLECVQDMDHENMFWYRQDPGLGLRLIYFSYDVKMKEKGDIPEGYSVSREKKERFSLILESASTNQTSMYLCASLLTTGTEAFFGQGTRLTVV.

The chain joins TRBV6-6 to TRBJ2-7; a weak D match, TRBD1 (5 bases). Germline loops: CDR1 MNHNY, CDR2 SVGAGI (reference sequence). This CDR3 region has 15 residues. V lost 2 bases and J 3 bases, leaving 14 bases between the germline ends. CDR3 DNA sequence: TGTGCCAGCAGTTACGGGGCAGGGTCGAGCTACGAGCAGTACTTC. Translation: CASSYGAGSSYEQYF.

CDR3 residues: CASSNCGGQGNQPQHF. The CDR3 DNA reads as TGTGCCAGCAGCAATTGCGGCGGGCAAGGAAATCAGCCCCAGCATTTT. The chain is built from TRBV21-1 and TRBJ1-5. TRBV21-1 is listed as a pseudogene. The CDR3 has 16 residues.

DNA for the CDR3: TGTGCCAGCAGCGCGACAGTCACCGGGGAGCTGTTTTTT. This translates into CASSATVTGELFF. The genes are TRBV7-3 and TRBJ2-2, with D tentatively TRBD1 (5 bases). The CDR3 totals 13 residues. Trimming left V 5 bases short and J 4 bases short, with 8 bases between. Germline V gives CDR1 SGHTA, CDR2 FQGTGA.

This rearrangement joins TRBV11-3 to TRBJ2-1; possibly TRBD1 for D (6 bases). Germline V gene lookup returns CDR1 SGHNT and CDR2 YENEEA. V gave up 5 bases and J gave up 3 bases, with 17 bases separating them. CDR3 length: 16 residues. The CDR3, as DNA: TGTGCCAGCAGCCCCTCCACAGGGACCCACTACAATGAGCAGTTCTTC. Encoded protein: CASSPSTGTHYNEQFF.

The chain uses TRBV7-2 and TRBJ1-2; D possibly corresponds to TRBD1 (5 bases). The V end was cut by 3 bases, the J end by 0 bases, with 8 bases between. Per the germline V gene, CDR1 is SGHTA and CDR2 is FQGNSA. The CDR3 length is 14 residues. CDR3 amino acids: CASSFRVSNYGYTF. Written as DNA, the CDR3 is TGTGCCAGCAGCTTCAGGGTTTCTAACTATGGCTACACCTTC.

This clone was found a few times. The CDR3 loop is CASSFPGTSDEQFF. DNA of the CDR3: TGTGCCAGCAGTTTCCCCGGGACTAGCGATGAGCAGTTCTTC. The chain joins TRBV28 to TRBJ2-1; 10 nucleotides line up with TRBD2. CDR1 and CDR2 from the germline V gene are MDHEN and SYDVKM. The CDR3 is made up of 14 amino acids. V trimming: 3 bases; J trimming: 8 bases; junction bases outside the gene matches: 4.

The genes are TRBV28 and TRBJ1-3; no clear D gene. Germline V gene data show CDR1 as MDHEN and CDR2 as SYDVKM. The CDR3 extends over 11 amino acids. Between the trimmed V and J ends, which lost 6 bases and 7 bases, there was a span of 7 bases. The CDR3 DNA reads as TGTGCCAGCAGAGCCTGGAACACCATATATTTT. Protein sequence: CASRAWNTIYF. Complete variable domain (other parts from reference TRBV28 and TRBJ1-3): DVKVTQSSRYLVKRTGEKVFLECVQDMDHENMFWYRQDPGLGLRLIYFSYDVKMKEKGDIPEGYSVSREKKERFSLILESASTNQTSMYLCASRAWNTIYFGEGSWLTVV.

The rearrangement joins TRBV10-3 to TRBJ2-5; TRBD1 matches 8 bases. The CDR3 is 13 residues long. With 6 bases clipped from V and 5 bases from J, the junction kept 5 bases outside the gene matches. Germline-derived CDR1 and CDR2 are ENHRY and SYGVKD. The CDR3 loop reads CAIRPTGVETQYF. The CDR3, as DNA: TGTGCCATCAGACCGACAGGGGTTGAGACCCAGTACTTC.

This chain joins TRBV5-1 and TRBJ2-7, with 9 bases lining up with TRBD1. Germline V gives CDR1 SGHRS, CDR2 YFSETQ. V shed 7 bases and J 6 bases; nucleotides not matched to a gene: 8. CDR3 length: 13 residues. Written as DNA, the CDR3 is TGCGCCAGCCGGGGGACAGGGTTCGTCGAGCAGTACTTC. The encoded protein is CASRGTGFVEQYF.

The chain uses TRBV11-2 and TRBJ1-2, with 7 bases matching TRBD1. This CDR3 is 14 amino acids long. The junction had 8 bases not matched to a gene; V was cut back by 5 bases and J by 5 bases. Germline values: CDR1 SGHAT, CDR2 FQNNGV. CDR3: CASSPAVRGYGYTF. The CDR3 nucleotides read TGTGCCAGCAGCCCAGCGGTCAGGGGGTATGGCTACACCTTC.

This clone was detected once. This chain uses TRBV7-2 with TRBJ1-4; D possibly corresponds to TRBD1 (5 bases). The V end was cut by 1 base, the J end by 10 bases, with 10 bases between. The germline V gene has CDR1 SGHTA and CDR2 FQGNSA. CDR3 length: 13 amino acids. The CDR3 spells CASSLDAQGKLFF. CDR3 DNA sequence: TGTGCCAGCAGCTTAGATGCCCAGGGAAAACTGTTTTTT.

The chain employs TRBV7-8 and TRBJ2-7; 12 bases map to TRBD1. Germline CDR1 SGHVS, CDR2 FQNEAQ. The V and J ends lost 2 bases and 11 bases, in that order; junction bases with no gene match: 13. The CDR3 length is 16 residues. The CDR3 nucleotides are TGTGCCAGCAGCTTATCTGCCGGGACAGGGGGCTTTGAGGAGTACTTC. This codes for CASSLSAGTGGFEEYF.